Listed below are T cell receptor beta chains from one sample, sequenced in a study of cytomegalovirus exposure and HLA in healthy donors. Sequencing was performed with immunoSEQ multiplex PCR; in TCRdb, only in-frame clones are kept and a portion is missing. The sample yields roughly 100,000 clones, roughly four fifths seen once. Material for sequencing was PBMCs. These receptors originate from a man aged 50 or older in good health and CMV-seronegative. The CDR3 runs from the conserved cysteine through the conserved F or W. The D gene is left open where the match is weak. Only some rows state a clone size, as once, few, many or a class for expanded clones.

CDR3aa | CDR3nt | v_gene | abundance | j_gene | d_gene
CASSLEQTGGSPLHF | TGTGCCAGCTCGTTAGAGCAAACCGGGGGTTCACCCCTCCACTTT | TRBV18 | - | TRBJ1-6 | -
CASSTTGTSNQPQHF | TGTGCCAGCAGTACTACCGGGACAAGCAATCAGCCCCAGCATTTT | TRBV6-5 | - | TRBJ1-5 | -
CASSKDRGPFNYGYTF | TGTGCCAGCTCAAAAGACAGGGGACCCTTTAACTATGGCTACACCTTC | TRBV18 | - | TRBJ1-2 | TRBD1
CASSLVASGDEQYF | TGTGCCAGCAGCTTAGTCGCGTCAGGGGACGAGCAGTACTTC | TRBV7-6 | - | TRBJ2-7 | -
CASSLAGTSGGMDTQYF | TGTGCCAGCAGCTTAGCGGGGACTAGCGGGGGGATGGATACGCAGTATTTT | TRBV7-2 | - | TRBJ2-3 | TRBD2
CASSLGGDNEQFF | TGTGCCAGCTCTCTCGGGGGAGACAATGAGCAGTTCTTC | TRBV19 | - | TRBJ2-1 | -
CASSSATDYGYTF | TGTGCCAGCAGCTCTGCTACGGACTATGGCTACACCTTC | TRBV5-4 | - | TRBJ1-2 | -
CASSSGQYNSPLHF | TGTGCCAGCAGCTCGGGACAGTATAATTCACCCCTCCACTTT | TRBV7-2 | - | TRBJ1-6 | TRBD1
CASAQGQGEGVTEAFF | TGTGCCAGCGCCCAGGGACAGGGGGAAGGAGTCACTGAAGCTTTCTTT | TRBV27 | few | TRBJ1-1 | TRBD1
CASSLTSGGTDTQYF | TGTGCCAGCAGCTTGACTAGCGGGGGGACAGATACGCAGTATTTT | TRBV5-4 | - | TRBJ2-3 | TRBD2
CAISERFQDNQPQHF | TGTGCCATCAGTGAGAGGTTCCAGGACAATCAGCCCCAGCATTTT | TRBV10-3 | - | TRBJ1-5 | -
CASSSFDSSYNEQFF | TGTGCCAGCAGCTCTTTTGATAGCTCCTACAATGAGCAGTTCTTC | TRBV11-3 | once | TRBJ2-1 | -
CASTAFGGVKEETQYF | TGTGCCAGCACCGCATTCGGGGGGGTAAAGGAAGAGACCCAGTACTTC | TRBV7-8 | - | TRBJ2-5 | TRBD2
CASSGGTGSTSGGYTF | TGTGCCAGCAGTGGGGGGACAGGCAGTACCTCGGGAGGCTACACCTTC | TRBV2 | few | TRBJ1-2 | TRBD1
CASSQGAIDTGELFF | TGCGCCAGCAGCCAGGGGGCAATAGACACCGGGGAGCTGTTTTTT | TRBV4-1 | - | TRBJ2-2 | -
CASSIRGTDYNEQFF | TGTGCCAGCAGTATTCGAGGGACAGACTACAATGAGCAGTTCTTC | TRBV27 | - | TRBJ2-1 | TRBD1
CASRDPLGYTF | TGTGCCAGCAGGGACCCATTGGGCTACACCTTC | TRBV6-4 | - | TRBJ1-2 | -
CASRHTSVSTDTQYF | TGTGCCAGCAGGCACACTAGCGTAAGCACAGATACGCAGTATTTT | TRBV6-6 | - | TRBJ2-3 | TRBD2
CASSLGRTSYEQYF | TGCGCCAGCAGCCTCGGACGGACTTCCTACGAGCAGTACTTC | TRBV5-1 | once | TRBJ2-7 | -
CASTMGVEDTIYF | TGTGCCAGCACGATGGGAGTAGAAGACACCATATATTTT | TRBV2 | - | TRBJ1-3 | -
CASSSGDQETQYF | TGCGCCAGCAGCTCAGGGGACCAAGAGACCCAGTACTTC | TRBV5-1 | - | TRBJ2-5 | -
CASTPPSSTDTQYF | TGTGCCAGCACCCCCCCCTCTAGCACAGATACGCAGTATTTT | TRBV7-9 | - | TRBJ2-3 | -
CASSEVGAGSGNEKLFF | TGTGCCAGCAGTGAAGTGGGGGCCGGTAGTGGTAATGAAAAACTGTTTTTT | TRBV2 | - | TRBJ1-4 | -
CAWYSGGASDF | TGTGCCTGGTATAGCGGGGGGGCCTCGGATTTT | TRBV30 | - | TRBJ2-3 | TRBD2
CASTKGPGRGGGDTQYF | TGTGCCAGCACTAAAGGTCCTGGGCGGGGGGGCGGCGATACGCAGTATTTT | TRBV11-2 | few | TRBJ2-3 | TRBD2
CASSYSRGGTEAFF | TGTGCCAGCAGTTACTCGAGGGGAGGTACTGAAGCTTTCTTT | TRBV6-5 | - | TRBJ1-1 | -
CASSELGGGTTGELFF | TGTGCCAGCAGTGAATTGGGGGGGGGAACCACCGGGGAGCTGTTTTTT | TRBV2 | few | TRBJ2-2 | TRBD2